One sample yielded the 12 T cell receptor beta chains listed below, sequenced in a study of STAT5B mutations in CD4+ large granular lymphocyte leukemia. Here immunoSEQ multiplex PCR was the method, and the copy in TCRdb shows in-frame clones only, minus some. This repertoire shows 48,000 or so clones, around 70% found once; its top ten account for less than 2%. The material sequenced was CD4+ T cells from blood buffy coats. Receptors were obtained from a human donor in good health.

The chain uses TRBV11-3 and TRBJ1-1; no clear D gene. Trimming stripped 5 bases from V and 0 bases from J, with 16 bases between. Germline CDR1 and CDR2: SGHNT and YENEEA. CDR3 length: 16 amino acids. The CDR3 DNA reads TGTGCCAGCAGCCCAATGGGTCATTGGGTGAACACTGAAGCTTTCTTT. It is translated as CASSPMGHWVNTEAFF.

The chain carries TRBV5-1 and TRBJ2-5; 12 bases align to TRBD1. Germline V gene data show CDR1 as SGHRS and CDR2 as YFSETQ. Germline trimming cut 4 bases from V and 4 bases from J; bases unmatched to any gene: 2. CDR3 length: 14 residues. This CDR3 is CASSGTGGSETQYF. The CDR3 DNA follows: TGCGCCAGCAGCGGGACAGGGGGCTCAGAGACCCAGTACTTC.

CDR3 in DNA: TGTGCCAGCAGTTTCCGGCAGGGAGCAGGTTTCAGTCATTCACCCCTCCACTTT. As protein: CASSFRQGAGFSHSPLHF. V usage is TRBV27 and J usage is TRBJ1-6, with a weak D call TRBD1 (5 bases). The CDR3 has 18 amino acids. Trimming pared 3 bases from V and 8 bases from J, leaving 23 bases between. CDR1 MNHEY and CDR2 SMNVEV come from the germline V gene (reference sequence).

This clone has a handful of counts. V is TRBV6-1 and J is TRBJ2-3, with 8 bases matching TRBD2. The CDR3 totals 15 residues. V trimming: 2 bases; J trimming: 1 base; junction bases outside the gene matches: 2. The V gene's germline CDR1 is MNHNS and CDR2 SASEGT. The CDR3, as DNA: TGTGCCAGCAGTGAAATTAGCGGGGGCACAGATACGCAGTATTTT. Encoded protein: CASSEISGGTDTQYF.

CDR3 in amino acids: CASSEGERPGFETQYF. CDR3 nucleotides: TGTGCCAGCAGTGAAGGGGAGAGGCCAGGGTTCGAGACCCAGTACTTC. The V and J genes are TRBV2 and TRBJ2-5; either TRBD1 or TRBD2 may fit D (5 bases each). Germline values: CDR1 SNHLY, CDR2 FYNNEI. The CDR3 length is 16 residues. Between the trimmed V and J ends, which lost 1 base and 5 bases, there was a span of 17 bases.

This clone was seen just once. The chain joins TRBV4-1 to TRBJ2-1; TRBD2 matches at 10 bases. CDR1 is MGHRA, CDR2 YSYEKL, per germline. This CDR3 has 16 amino acids. With V trimmed by 2 bases and J by 8 bases, 9 bases remained unmatched. The CDR3 bases are TGCGCCAGCAGCCAAACTAGCGGGGAGCTGCACGATGAGCAGTTCTTC. Translated, it gives CASSQTSGELHDEQFF.

This clone was counted between two and nine times. The rearrangement uses TRBV28 and TRBJ1-4; D may be TRBD1 (5 bases). V was trimmed by 2 bases and J by 0 bases, leaving 13 bases between them. The CDR3 length is 17 residues. Germline CDR1 MDHEN, CDR2 SYDVKM. CDR3 nucleotides: TGTGCCAGCAGTTTAGGGGTGGGGGATGCAACTAATGAAAAACTGTTTTTT. It is translated as CASSLGVGDATNEKLFF. Full variable domain (missing parts from reference TRBV28 and TRBJ1-4): DVKVTQSSRYLVKRTGEKVFLECVQDMDHENMFWYRQDPGLGLRLIYFSYDVKMKEKGDIPEGYSVSREKKERFSLILESASTNQTSMYLCASSLGVGDATNEKLFFGSGTQLSVL.

This sequence joins TRBV18 and TRBJ2-3; 7 bases line up with TRBD2. V lost 0 bases, J lost 0 bases, and 3 bases stayed unmatched. Germline V CDR1 and CDR2: KGHSH, LQKENI. CDR3 length: 16 residues. The CDR3 coding sequence is TGTGCCAGCTCACCACCGGGAGGGGAGAGCACAGATACGCAGTATTTT. Translating gives CASSPPGGESTDTQYF. The whole variable domain, remainder taken from reference TRBV18 and TRBJ2-3, is NAGVMQNPRHLVRRRGQEARLRCSPMKGHSHVYWYRQLPEEGLKFMVYLQKENIIDESGMPKERFSAEFPKEGPSILRIQQVVRGDSAAYFCASSPPGGESTDTQYFGPGTRLTVL.

In this sample, this clone turned up a few times. This chain connects TRBV18 to TRBJ2-1; tentatively, D is TRBD2 (6 bases). CDR1 is KGHSH, CDR2 LQKENI, per germline. Deletions cut 6 bases from V and 3 bases from J, with 9 bases between. The CDR3 sequence is 13 residues long. Here the CDR3 reads CASSQGLYNEQFF. CDR3 bases: TGTGCCAGCTCCCAGGGACTCTACAATGAGCAGTTCTTC.

CDR3: CASSFRGADTQYF. CDR3 sequence (DNA): TGTGCCAGCAGTTTCCGAGGGGCAGATACGCAGTATTTT. The rearrangement joins TRBV28 to TRBJ2-3; either TRBD1 or TRBD2 may fit D (5 bases each). V lost 3 bases to trimming and J lost 4 bases, with 8 bases between them. Germline CDR1 and CDR2: MDHEN and SYDVKM. This CDR3 has 13 amino acids.

The chain carries TRBV7-2 and TRBJ1-5, with D perhaps matching TRBD1 (5 bases). Germline CDR1 reads SGHTA; CDR2 reads FQGNSA. There are 15 residues in the CDR3. The V end was cut by 4 bases, the J end by 5 bases, with 15 bases between. CDR3 in DNA: TGTGCCAGCAGCTCCGAGGGCAGGGCTCATCAGCCCCAGCATTTT. This sequence encodes CASSSEGRAHQPQHF.

This clone was counted only a few times. This chain connects TRBV10-3 to TRBJ1-1, with no clear D. The germline CDR1 and CDR2 sequences are ENHRY and SYGVKD. Between the trimmed V and J ends, which lost 5 bases and 3 bases, there was a span of 13 bases. The CDR3 loop spans 14 amino acids. The CDR3 coding sequence is TGTGCCATCAGTTTACATGGAGAGGACACTGAAGCTTTCTTT. Encoded protein: CAISLHGEDTEAFF.